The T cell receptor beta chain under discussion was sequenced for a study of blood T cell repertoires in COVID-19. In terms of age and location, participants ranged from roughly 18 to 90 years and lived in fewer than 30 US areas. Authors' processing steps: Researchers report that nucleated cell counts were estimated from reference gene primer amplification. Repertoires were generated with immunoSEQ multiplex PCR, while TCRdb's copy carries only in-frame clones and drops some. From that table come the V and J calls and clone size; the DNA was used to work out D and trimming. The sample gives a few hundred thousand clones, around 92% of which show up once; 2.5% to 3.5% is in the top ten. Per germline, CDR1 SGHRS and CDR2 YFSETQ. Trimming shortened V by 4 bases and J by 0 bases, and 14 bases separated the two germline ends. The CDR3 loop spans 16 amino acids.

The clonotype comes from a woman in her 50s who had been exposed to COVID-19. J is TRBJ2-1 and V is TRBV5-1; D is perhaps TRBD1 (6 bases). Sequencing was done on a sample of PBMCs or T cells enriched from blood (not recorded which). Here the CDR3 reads CASSAPGDSSYNEQFF. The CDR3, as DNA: TGCGCCAGCAGCGCACCAGGGGATAGCTCCTACAATGAGCAGTTCTTC.